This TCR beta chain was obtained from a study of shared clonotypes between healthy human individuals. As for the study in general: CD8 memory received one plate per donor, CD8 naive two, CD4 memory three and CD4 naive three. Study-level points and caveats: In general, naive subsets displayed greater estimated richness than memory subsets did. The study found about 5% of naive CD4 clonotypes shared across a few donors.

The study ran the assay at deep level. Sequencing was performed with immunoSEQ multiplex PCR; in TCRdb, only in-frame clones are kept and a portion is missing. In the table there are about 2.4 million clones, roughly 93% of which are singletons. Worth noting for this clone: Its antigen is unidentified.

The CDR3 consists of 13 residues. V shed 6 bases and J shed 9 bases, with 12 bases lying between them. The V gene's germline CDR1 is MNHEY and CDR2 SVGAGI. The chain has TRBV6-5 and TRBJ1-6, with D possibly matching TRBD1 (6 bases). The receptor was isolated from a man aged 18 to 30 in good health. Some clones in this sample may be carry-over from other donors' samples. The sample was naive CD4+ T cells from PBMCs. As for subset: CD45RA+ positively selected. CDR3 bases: TGTGCCAGCAGGAACCTCAGGGGTTCACCCCTCCACTTT. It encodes CASRNLRGSPLHF.